Presented here are 27 T cell receptor beta chains from one specimen sequenced in a study of a mutant IDH1 vaccine in newly diagnosed glioma. Generated by immunoSEQ multiplex PCR, the TCRdb table keeps only in-frame clones and is missing some. The top ten hold approximately 4.8% of the sample, which has 35,000 to 45,000 clones, roughly 80% seen once. Their cognate antigens are unknown. Time point noted: week 35, safety follow-up. Topical imiquimod was applied with each vaccine dose, which held 300 ug of mutant IDH1 20-mer peptide. The specimen was PBMCs, collected from a glioma patient whose treatment included an IDH1 peptide vaccine. Receptors originate from a woman aged 45 to 65 with glioma.

The genes are TRBV6-5 and TRBJ2-2; tentative D call: TRBD2 (5 bases). V lost 8 bases and J 6 bases, leaving 16 bases between the germline ends. The CDR3 totals 14 residues. Germline CDR1 and CDR2: MNHEY and SVGAGI. The CDR3 spells CASFRGLGSGELFF. CDR3 DNA: TGTGCCAGCTTCAGAGGGCTGGGCTCCGGGGAGCTGTTTTTT.

This chain joins TRBV4-1 and TRBJ2-1; D is unclear. V gave up 1 base and J gave up 0 bases, with 10 bases separating them. The CDR3 has 16 residues. Per the germline V gene, CDR1 is MGHRA and CDR2 is YSYEKL. The CDR3 DNA reads TGCGCCAGCAGCCAAGGACCCGTCCTCTCCTACAATGAGCAGTTCTTC. It specifies CASSQGPVLSYNEQFF.

The chain carries TRBV9 and TRBJ2-7; TRBD1 or TRBD2 may be the D gene (5 bases each). CDR3 size: 13 residues. The germline CDR1 and CDR2 sequences are SGDLS and YYNGEE. Trimming took 1 base from V and 2 from J, leaving 7 bases between them. The CDR3 reads CASSVRDAYEQYF. The CDR3 nucleotides are TGTGCCAGCAGCGTACGGGACGCCTACGAGCAGTACTTC.

This clone is termed medium-sized. The chain joins TRBV6-4 to TRBJ2-3, with 7 bases identical to TRBD2. This CDR3 is built from 14 residues. Germline V lookup: CDR1 MRHNA, CDR2 SNTAGT. J lost 1 base, V lost 2 bases, and 0 bases had no gene match. The DNA for the CDR3 is TGTGCCAGCAGTGACCGGGGGGGCACAGATACGCAGTATTTT. This gives the protein CASSDRGGTDTQYF.

A remark on this clone: At one boundary the junction diverges from the germline segment, which might be a read error. This rearrangement joins TRBV9 to TRBJ2-3; 9 nucleotides align to TRBD2. Germline lookup yields CDR1 SGDLS and CDR2 YYNGEE. This CDR3 has 11 amino acids. The DNA for the CDR3 is TGTGCCAGCAGCGTATCCGGCGGGGGGGCTTGG. This translates into CASSVSGGGAW.

This clone was seen only a few times. The CDR3 here is CASSSLSGDGEKLFF. The CDR3 region has the DNA TGCGCCAGCAGCTCCCTTTCGGGGGATGGCGAAAAACTGTTTTTT. V is TRBV5-1 and J is TRBJ1-4, with a possible D match to TRBD1 (5 bases). CDR3 length: 15 amino acids. Germline V gives CDR1 SGHRS, CDR2 YFSETQ. V shed 3 bases and J shed 8 bases, with 17 bases lying between them.

The chain couples TRBV7-6 to TRBJ2-7; maybe TRBD1 (5 bases). The germline CDR1 and CDR2 sequences are SGHVS and FNYEAQ. The CDR3 has 15 amino acids. The V gene lost 4 bases and the J gene lost 2 bases, with 15 bases spanning the gap. This chain's CDR3 is CASSSGADNTYEQYF. CDR3 sequence (DNA): TGTGCCAGCAGCTCAGGCGCGGACAACACCTACGAGCAGTACTTC.

The chain combines TRBV4-2 with TRBJ2-1; possibly TRBD2 for D (6 bases). V was shortened by 4 bases and J by 9 bases, with 13 bases between the two germline ends. This CDR3 has 13 residues. Per the germline V gene, CDR1 is LGHNA and CDR2 is YNFKEQ. CDR3 nucleotides: TGTGCCAGCAGCCCCCTGGAGGGACGTGAGCAGTTCTTC. This gives the protein CASSPLEGREQFF.

The J gene is TRBJ1-2, the V gene TRBV29-1; D is possibly TRBD1 (5 bases). Trimming shortened V by 6 bases and J by 8 bases, and 19 bases separated the two germline ends. There are 13 residues in the CDR3. Looked up from germline, CDR1 is SQVTM and CDR2 is ANQGSEA. The CDR3 DNA follows: TGCAGCGTAAAAGAGGGACTCGTCCGGGGCTACACCTTC. Translated: CSVKEGLVRGYTF.

The chain employs TRBV6-6 and TRBJ1-5, with D perhaps TRBD1 (5 bases). This CDR3 is built from 12 residues. The germline V and J ends were trimmed by 2 bases and 7 bases, with 6 bases remaining between them. Germline V CDR1 and CDR2: MNHNY, SVGAGI (reference sequence). The CDR3 DNA sequence: TGTGCCAGCAGTTACGAGGGGCAGCCCCAGCATTTT. Its translation is CASSYEGQPQHF.

This chain joins TRBV15 and TRBJ2-6; D uncertain. Germline V gives CDR1 LNHNV, CDR2 YYDKDF (reference sequence). This CDR3 is built from 14 residues. V was shortened by 8 bases and J by 0 bases, with 8 bases between the two germline ends. CDR3 protein: CATSQISGANVLTF. The DNA of the CDR3 is TGTGCCACCTCACAGATCTCTGGGGCCAACGTCCTGACTTTC.

V gene TRBV5-1 combines with J gene TRBJ1-1; TRBD1 agrees at 8 bases. From germline, CDR1 is SGHRS and CDR2 YFSETQ. After removal of 6 bases from V and 7 bases from J, the junction contained 11 bases not matched to a gene. The CDR3 runs 14 residues. This CDR3 reads CASTDRQGSDEAFF. The CDR3 nucleotides read TGCGCCAGCACCGACCGACAGGGGAGTGATGAAGCTTTCTTT.

The chain recombines TRBV30 with TRBJ2-7; D uncertain. V was trimmed by 0 bases and J by 3 bases, leaving 6 bases between them. Germline CDR1 and CDR2: GTSNPN and SVGIG (reference sequence). CDR3 length: 12 residues. The CDR3 DNA follows: TGTGCCTGGAGTGTACGGAACTACGAGCAGTACTTC. Protein: CAWSVRNYEQYF.

CDR3 sequence reads: CSVESPGEGYTF. The CDR3 region has the DNA TGCAGCGTTGAAAGTCCGGGGGAGGGCTACACCTTC. The gene calls are TRBV29-1 and TRBJ1-2, with a weak D call TRBD1 (5 bases). Germline lookup yields CDR1 SQVTM and CDR2 ANQGSEA. Trimming took 2 bases from V and 8 from J, leaving 12 bases between them. CDR3 length: 12 residues.

The chain joins TRBV19 to TRBJ2-7; D tentatively reads TRBD1 or TRBD2 (5 bases each). The CDR3 contains 13 residues. Looked up from germline, CDR1 is LNHDA and CDR2 is SQIVND (reference sequence). Deletions cut 9 bases from V and 3 bases from J, with 15 bases between. The CDR3 here is CARGTFLDYEQYF. DNA for the CDR3: TGTGCCAGGGGGACGTTCCTAGACTACGAGCAGTACTTC. The full variable domain, with the rest looked up from reference TRBV19 and TRBJ2-7, is DGGITQSPKYLFRKEGQNVTLSCEQNLNHDAMYWYRQDPGQGLRLIYYSQIVNDFQKGDIAEGYSVSREKKESFPLTVTSAQKNPTAFYLCARGTFLDYEQYFGPGTRLTVT.

This chain links TRBV11-3 with TRBJ2-7; 7 positions agree with TRBD2. The junction had 7 bases not matched to a gene; V was cut back by 8 bases and J by 0 bases. This CDR3 spans 14 amino acids. Germline lookup yields CDR1 SGHNT and CDR2 YENEEA. The CDR3 region has the DNA TGTGCCAGCGGACCTGGCGGGAGCTCCTACGAGCAGTACTTC. Translating it yields CASGPGGSSYEQYF.

J is TRBJ2-2 and V is TRBV28; D uncertain. Germline V gene lookup returns CDR1 MDHEN and CDR2 SYDVKM. There are 16 residues in the CDR3. V was shortened by 1 base and J by 0 bases, with 9 bases between the two germline ends. The CDR3 loop reads CASSLFLRPNTGELFF. CDR3 DNA sequence: TGTGCCAGCAGTTTATTCCTCAGGCCGAACACCGGGGAGCTGTTTTTT.

The CDR3 DNA sequence: TGCGCCAGCAGCCGGGGACTCACTGAACAAGAGACCCAGTACTTC. Protein: CASSRGLTEQETQYF. The chain has TRBV5-1 and TRBJ2-5, with D perhaps TRBD2 (6 bases). V dropped 4 bases and J dropped 2 bases, with 15 bases sitting between them. The CDR3 loop spans 15 amino acids. The V gene's germline CDR1 is SGHRS and CDR2 YFSETQ.

The chain employs TRBV29-1 and TRBJ1-1, with D maybe TRBD1 (5 bases). The germline V gene encodes CDR1 SQVTM and CDR2 ANQGSEA. V lost 3 bases and J lost 7, with 12 bases in between. CDR3 length: 12 residues. CDR3 coding DNA: TGCAGCGTTGAGAGGGACGGCCTTGAAGCTTTCTTT. It yields the protein CSVERDGLEAFF.

This rearrangement joins TRBV28 to TRBJ1-3; perhaps TRBD1 as D (5 bases). Per the germline V gene, CDR1 is MDHEN and CDR2 is SYDVKM. Trimming removed 7 bases at V and 0 bases at J, with 19 bases between. This CDR3 region has 17 residues. The CDR3 sequence is CASTPGGGPSSGNTIYF. The CDR3 region has the DNA TGTGCCAGCACCCCGGGGGGAGGCCCTAGCTCTGGAAACACCATATATTTT.

CDR3 DNA: TGTGCCAGCAGTGAAATTCAGGGCGACACCGGGGAGCTGTTTTTT. Residues: CASSEIQGDTGELFF. J is TRBJ2-2 and V is TRBV2; D may be TRBD1 (5 bases). There are 15 residues in the CDR3. Trimming removed 2 bases from V and 3 bases from J, with 10 bases in between. The germline CDR1 and CDR2 sequences are SNHLY and FYNNEI.

This chain joins TRBV5-6 and TRBJ2-1, with D possibly matching TRBD2 (5 bases). Trimming shortened V by 4 bases and J by 8 bases, and 13 bases separated the two germline ends. The V gene's germline CDR1 is SGHDT and CDR2 YYEEEE. There are 13 residues in the CDR3. This CDR3 is CASSLGGLHEQFF. CDR3 nucleotide sequence: TGTGCCAGCAGCCTCGGCGGGCTCCATGAGCAGTTCTTC.

The chain joins TRBV12-5 to TRBJ2-5, with a weak D call TRBD2 (5 bases). From germline, CDR1 is LGHNT and CDR2 FRNRAP. The CDR3 has 14 residues. V shed 2 bases and J shed 5 bases, with 12 bases lying between them. The CDR3 coding sequence is TGTGCTAGTGGTTTGTTTTCTTCGGGGGAGACCCAGTACTTC. Translating gives CASGLFSSGETQYF.

J is TRBJ1-1 and V is TRBV5-5; unclear D gene. V shed 2 bases and J shed 1 base, with 15 bases lying between them. This CDR3 is 16 amino acids long. Germline V gives CDR1 SGHKS, CDR2 YYEKEE (reference sequence). The CDR3 region has the DNA TGTGCCAGCAGCTTCAAGGACGTACTCGGGAACACTGAAGCTTTCTTT. Translated: CASSFKDVLGNTEAFF.

The chain carries TRBV10-3 and TRBJ1-5; D uncertain. The CDR3 is made up of 15 amino acids. Germline CDR1 and CDR2: ENHRY and SYGVKD. V was shortened by 3 bases and J by 0 bases, with 9 bases between the two germline ends. This CDR3 reads CAISDGRFSNQPQHF. The CDR3 nucleotides are TGTGCCATCAGTGACGGCAGATTTAGCAATCAGCCCCAGCATTTT.

The gene calls are TRBV10-3 and TRBJ2-2; D is perhaps TRBD2 (7 bases). This CDR3 region has 14 residues. Germline lookup yields CDR1 ENHRY and CDR2 SYGVKD. V lost 5 bases, J lost 4 bases, and 11 bases lay in between. Written as DNA, the CDR3 is TGTGCCATCAGTCGGGGGGCGGGCACCGGGGAGCTGTTTTTT. It yields the protein CAISRGAGTGELFF.

V and J are TRBV27 and TRBJ1-1; unclear D gene. CDR3 length: 17 residues. Germline-derived CDR1 and CDR2 are MNHEY and SMNVEV (reference sequence). Deletions cut 2 bases from V and 6 bases from J, with 22 bases between. The CDR3 DNA reads as TGTGCCAGCAGTTTAAAGGGAGCTTACCTATTGAGGGCTGAAGCTTTCTTT. This codes for CASSLKGAYLLRAEAFF.